The clone carrying this T cell receptor beta chain occurred once. Its antigen is not identified. These data originate in a study of cytomegalovirus exposure and HLA in healthy donors. Looking at the study overall: Within an early data release were approximately 85 million unique TCRs drawn from HLA-typed donors. Study-level results: TCR association rates varied by HLA locus in a later analysis, with DRB1 highest and HLA-C lowest. Cytomegalovirus status was reportedly diagnosed by the classifier with high specificity and sensitivity. In a later analysis, TCR beta V- and J-gene trimming was associated with a missense DCLRE1C variant.

Per germline, CDR1 MNHEY and CDR2 SMNVEV (reference sequence). The CDR3 contains 14 residues. V shed 7 bases, J shed 4 bases, and the junction held 7 bases outside the gene matches. The PCR had 60 Vbeta and 13 Jbeta primers. Sequencing used immunoSEQ multiplex PCR; TCRdb keeps in-frame clones, though not all of them. The data show around 100,000 clones, around 61% seen once. The source material was PBMCs. The rearrangement joins TRBV27 to TRBJ2-7; 10 bases are a match to TRBD2. The clonotype comes from a woman in her twenties or thirties in good health and CMV-seronegative. For the CDR3, the DNA is TGTGCCAGCATTGAAGCGGGAGGGCCATACGAGCAGTACTTC. Translation: CASIEAGGPYEQYF.